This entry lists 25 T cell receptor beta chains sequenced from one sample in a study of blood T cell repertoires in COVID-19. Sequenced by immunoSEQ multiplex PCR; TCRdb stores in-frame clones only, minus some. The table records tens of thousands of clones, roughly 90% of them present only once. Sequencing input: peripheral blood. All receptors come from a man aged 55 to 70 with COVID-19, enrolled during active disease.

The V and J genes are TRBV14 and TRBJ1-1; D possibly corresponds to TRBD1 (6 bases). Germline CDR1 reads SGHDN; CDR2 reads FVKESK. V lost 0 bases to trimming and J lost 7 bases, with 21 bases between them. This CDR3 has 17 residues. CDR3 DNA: TGTGCCAGCAGCCAAGATTCTTCGGACAGCCTGCAACATGAAGCTTTCTTT. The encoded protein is CASSQDSSDSLQHEAFF.

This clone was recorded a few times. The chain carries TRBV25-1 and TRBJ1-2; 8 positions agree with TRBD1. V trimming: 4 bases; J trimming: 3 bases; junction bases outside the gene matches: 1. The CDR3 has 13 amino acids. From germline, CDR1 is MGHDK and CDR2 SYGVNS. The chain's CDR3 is CASSGQGHYGYTF. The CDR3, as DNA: TGTGCCAGCAGTGGACAGGGGCACTATGGCTACACCTTC.

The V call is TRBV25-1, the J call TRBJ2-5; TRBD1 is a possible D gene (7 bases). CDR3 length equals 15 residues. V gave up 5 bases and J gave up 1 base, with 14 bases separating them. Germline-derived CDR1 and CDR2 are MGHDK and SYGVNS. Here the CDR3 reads CASSNRQGGQETQYF. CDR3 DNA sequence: TGTGCCAGCAGTAATCGACAGGGAGGCCAAGAGACCCAGTACTTC. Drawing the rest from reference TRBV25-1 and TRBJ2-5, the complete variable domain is EADIYQTPRYLVIGTGKKITLECSQTMGHDKMYWYQQDPGMELHLIHYSYGVNSTEKGDLSSESTVSRIRTEHFPLTLESARPSHTSQYLCASSNRQGGQETQYFGPGTRLLVL.

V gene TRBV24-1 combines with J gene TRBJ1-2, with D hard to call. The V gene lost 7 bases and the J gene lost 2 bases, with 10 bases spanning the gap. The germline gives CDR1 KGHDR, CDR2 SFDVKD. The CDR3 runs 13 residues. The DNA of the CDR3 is TGTGCCACCAGCCACTCGGTCAACTATGGCTACACCTTC. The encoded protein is CATSHSVNYGYTF.

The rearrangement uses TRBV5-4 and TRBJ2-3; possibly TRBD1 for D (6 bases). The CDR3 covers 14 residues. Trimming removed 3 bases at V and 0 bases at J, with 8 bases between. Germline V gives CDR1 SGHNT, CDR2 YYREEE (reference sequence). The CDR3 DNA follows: TGTGCCAGCAGCTCAGGACAGAGCACAGATACGCAGTATTTT. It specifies CASSSGQSTDTQYF.

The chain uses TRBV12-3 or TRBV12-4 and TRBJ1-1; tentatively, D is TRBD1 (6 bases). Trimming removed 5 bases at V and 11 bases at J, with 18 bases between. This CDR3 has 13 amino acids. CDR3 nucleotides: TGTGCCAGCAGTCAAGACAGGTCCGGGGGGGCTTTCTTT. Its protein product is CASSQDRSGGAFF.

CDR3 loop: CASSPKRGQGTEGYTF. CDR3 DNA sequence: TGTGCCAGCAGCCCAAAACGGGGACAGGGGACGGAAGGCTACACCTTC. V is TRBV3-1 (or the pseudogene TRBV3-2) and J is TRBJ1-2, with 10 nucleotides matching TRBD1. Germline V gene sequence: CDR1 LGHDT, CDR2 YNNKEL (reference sequence). The CDR3 is 16 residues long. J was trimmed by 8 bases and V by 4 bases; bases with no gene match: 13.

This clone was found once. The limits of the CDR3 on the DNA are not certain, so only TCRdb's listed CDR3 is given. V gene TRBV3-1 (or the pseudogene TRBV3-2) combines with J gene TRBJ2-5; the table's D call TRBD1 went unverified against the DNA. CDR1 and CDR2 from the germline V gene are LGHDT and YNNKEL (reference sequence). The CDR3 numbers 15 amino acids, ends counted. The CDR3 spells CASTVSLDKKETQYF.

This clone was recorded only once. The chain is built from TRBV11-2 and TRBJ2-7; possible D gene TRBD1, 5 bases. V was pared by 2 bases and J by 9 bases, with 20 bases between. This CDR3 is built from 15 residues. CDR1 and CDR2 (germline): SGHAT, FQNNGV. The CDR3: CASSLPLGPSVGQYF. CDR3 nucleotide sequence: TGTGCCAGCAGCTTACCCCTGGGGCCCTCGGTAGGGCAGTACTTC.

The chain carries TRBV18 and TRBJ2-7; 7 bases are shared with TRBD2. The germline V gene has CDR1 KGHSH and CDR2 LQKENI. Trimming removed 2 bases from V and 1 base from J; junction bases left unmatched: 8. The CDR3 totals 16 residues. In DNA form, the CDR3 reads TGTGCCAGCTCACCAAGGACCGGACTAGATTCCTACGAGCAGTACTTC. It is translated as CASSPRTGLDSYEQYF.

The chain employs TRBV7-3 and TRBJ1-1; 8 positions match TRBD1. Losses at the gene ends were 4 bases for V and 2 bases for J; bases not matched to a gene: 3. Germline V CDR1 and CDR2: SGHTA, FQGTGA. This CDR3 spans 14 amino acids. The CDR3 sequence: CASSSTGGNTEAFF. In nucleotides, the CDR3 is TGTGCCAGCAGCTCCACAGGGGGTAACACTGAAGCTTTCTTT. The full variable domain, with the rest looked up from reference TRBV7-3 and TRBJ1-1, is GAGVSQTPSNKVTEKGKYVELRCDPISGHTALYWYRQSLGQGPEFLIYFQGTGAADDSGLPNDRFFAVRPEGSVSTLKIQRTERGDSAVYLCASSSTGGNTEAFFGQGTRLTVV.

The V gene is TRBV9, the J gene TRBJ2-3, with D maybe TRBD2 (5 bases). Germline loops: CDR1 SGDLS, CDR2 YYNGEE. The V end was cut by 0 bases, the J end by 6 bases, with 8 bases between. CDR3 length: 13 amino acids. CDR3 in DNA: TGTGCCAGCAGCGTAGGGGTAGCGGATACGCAGTATTTT. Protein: CASSVGVADTQYF.

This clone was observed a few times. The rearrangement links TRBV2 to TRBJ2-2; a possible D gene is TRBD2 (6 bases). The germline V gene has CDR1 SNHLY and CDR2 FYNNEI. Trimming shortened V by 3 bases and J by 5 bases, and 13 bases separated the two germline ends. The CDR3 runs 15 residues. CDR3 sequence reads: CASSDGLGGTGELFF. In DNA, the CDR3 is TGTGCCAGCAGTGACGGACTGGGAGGAACCGGGGAGCTGTTTTTT.

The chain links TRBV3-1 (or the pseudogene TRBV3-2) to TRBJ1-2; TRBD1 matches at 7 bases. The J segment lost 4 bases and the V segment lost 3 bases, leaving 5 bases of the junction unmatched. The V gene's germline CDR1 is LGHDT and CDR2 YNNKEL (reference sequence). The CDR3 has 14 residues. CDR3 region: CASSHETGRYGYTF. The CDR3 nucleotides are TGTGCCAGCAGCCACGAGACAGGGCGCTATGGCTACACCTTC.

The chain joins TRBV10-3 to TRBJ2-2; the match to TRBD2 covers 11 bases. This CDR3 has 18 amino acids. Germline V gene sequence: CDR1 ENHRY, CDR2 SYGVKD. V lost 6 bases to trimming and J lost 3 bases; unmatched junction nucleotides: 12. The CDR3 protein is CAISLVLSGRGDTGELFF. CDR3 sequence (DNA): TGTGCCATCAGCTTAGTGCTTAGCGGGAGGGGCGACACCGGGGAGCTGTTTTTT.

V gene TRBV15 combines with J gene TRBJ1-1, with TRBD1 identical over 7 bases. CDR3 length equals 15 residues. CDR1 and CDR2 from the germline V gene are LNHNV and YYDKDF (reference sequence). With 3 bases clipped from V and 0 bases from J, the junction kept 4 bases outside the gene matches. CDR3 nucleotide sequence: TGTGCCACCAGCAGGAACAGGGGAATGAACACTGAAGCTTTCTTT. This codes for CATSRNRGMNTEAFF. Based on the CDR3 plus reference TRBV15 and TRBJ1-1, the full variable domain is DAMVIQNPRYQVTQFGKPVTLSCSQTLNHNVMYWYQQKSSQAPKLLFHYYDKDFNNEADTPDNFQSRRPNTSFCFLDIRSPGLGDTAMYLCATSRNRGMNTEAFFGQGTRLTVV.

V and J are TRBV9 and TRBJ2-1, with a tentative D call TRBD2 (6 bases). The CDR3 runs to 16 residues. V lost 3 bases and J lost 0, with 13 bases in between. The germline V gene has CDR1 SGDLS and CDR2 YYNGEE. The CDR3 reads CASSARLVPSYNEQFF. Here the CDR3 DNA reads TGTGCCAGCAGCGCAAGACTAGTTCCCTCCTACAATGAGCAGTTCTTC. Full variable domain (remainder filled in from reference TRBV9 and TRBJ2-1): DSGVTQTPKHLITATGQRVTLRCSPRSGDLSVYWYQQSLDQGLQFLIQYYNGEERAKGNILERFSAQQFPDLHSELNLSSLELGDSALYFCASSARLVPSYNEQFFGPGTRLTVL.

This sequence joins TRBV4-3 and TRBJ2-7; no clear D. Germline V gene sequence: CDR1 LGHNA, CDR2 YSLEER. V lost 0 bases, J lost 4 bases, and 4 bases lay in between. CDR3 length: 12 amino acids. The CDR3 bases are TGCGCCAGCAGCCAAGACGGGTACGAGCAGTACTTC. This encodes CASSQDGYEQYF.

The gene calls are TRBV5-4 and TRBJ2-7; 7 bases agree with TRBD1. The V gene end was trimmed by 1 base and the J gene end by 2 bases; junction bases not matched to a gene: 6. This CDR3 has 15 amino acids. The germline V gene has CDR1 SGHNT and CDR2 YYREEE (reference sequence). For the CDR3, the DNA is TGTGCCAGCAGCTTGCCCGGGACAGTCACCTACGAGCAGTACTTC. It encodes CASSLPGTVTYEQYF. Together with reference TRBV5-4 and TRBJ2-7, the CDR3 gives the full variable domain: ETGVTQSPTHLIKTRGQQVTLRCSSQSGHNTVSWYQQALGQGPQFIFQYYREEENGRGNFPPRFSGLQFPNYSSELNVNALELDDSALYLCASSLPGTVTYEQYFGPGTRLTVT.

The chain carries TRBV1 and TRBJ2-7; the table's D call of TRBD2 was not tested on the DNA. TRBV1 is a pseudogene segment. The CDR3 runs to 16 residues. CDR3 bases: TGCACCAGCAGCCAAGGATGCCCGGGAACCCACTACGAGCAGTACTTC. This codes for CTSSQGCPGTHYEQYF.

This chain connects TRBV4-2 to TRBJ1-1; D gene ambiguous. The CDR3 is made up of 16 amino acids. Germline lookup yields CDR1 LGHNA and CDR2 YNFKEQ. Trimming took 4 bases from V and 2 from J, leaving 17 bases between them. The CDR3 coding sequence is TGTGCCAGCAGCCCCCGGGTCGATGGAGTCAACACTGAAGCTTTCTTT. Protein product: CASSPRVDGVNTEAFF.

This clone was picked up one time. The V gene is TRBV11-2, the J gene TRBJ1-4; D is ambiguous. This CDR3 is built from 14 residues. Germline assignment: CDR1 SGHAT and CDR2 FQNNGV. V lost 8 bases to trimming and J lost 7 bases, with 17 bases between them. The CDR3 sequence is CASSELLVGEKLFF. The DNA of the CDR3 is TGTGCCAGCTCCGAGCTGCTGGTTGGTGAAAAACTGTTTTTT.

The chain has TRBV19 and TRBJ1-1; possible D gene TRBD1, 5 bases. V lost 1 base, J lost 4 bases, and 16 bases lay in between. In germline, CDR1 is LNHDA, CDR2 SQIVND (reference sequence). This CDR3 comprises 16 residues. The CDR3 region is CASSIGLGAMGTEAFF. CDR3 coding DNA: TGTGCCAGTAGTATAGGTCTAGGGGCGATGGGCACTGAAGCTTTCTTT.

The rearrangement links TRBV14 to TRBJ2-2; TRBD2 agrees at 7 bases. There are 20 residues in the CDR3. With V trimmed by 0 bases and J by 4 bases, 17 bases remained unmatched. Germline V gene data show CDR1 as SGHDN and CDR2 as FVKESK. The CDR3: CASSQDWGGTRTSSTGELFF. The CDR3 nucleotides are TGTGCCAGCAGCCAAGATTGGGGAGGAACCAGGACTAGTAGCACCGGGGAGCTGTTTTTT.

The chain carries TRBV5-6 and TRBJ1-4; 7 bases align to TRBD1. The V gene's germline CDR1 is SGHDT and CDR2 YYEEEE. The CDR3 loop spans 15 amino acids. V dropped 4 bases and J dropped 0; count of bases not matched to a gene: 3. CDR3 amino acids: CASSPRGATNEKLFF. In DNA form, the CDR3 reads TGTGCCAGCAGCCCCAGGGGGGCAACTAATGAAAAACTGTTTTTT.